A single T cell receptor (beta chain) is shown here with its context. The target antigen is unknown. Healthy HIV-negative adults without recent acute infections or vaccinations served as donors. This sample is drawn from a study of shared clonotypes between healthy human individuals. Whole-study results and caveats: It was observed that 5% to 6.5% of naive CD4 clonotypes were shared across four donors.

Original analysis: Quality scores were absent from the junction-only immunoSEQ sequences, so filtering differed. The method was immunoSEQ multiplex PCR; TCRdb's version includes in-frame clones alone and lacks a portion of them. The V and J calls and clone size come from that table; D and trimming were worked out from the DNA. The sample includes 2,500,000 or so clones, approximately 90% seen only once; the top ten take roughly 0.13%. This sequence was found in a man between 18 and 29 years old in good health. Specimen: naive CD4+ T cells sorted from blood. Subset reported: CD45RA+ positively selected.

In DNA form, the CDR3 reads TGTGCCAGCATTTGGACTAGCGGGACTGGGGAGCTGTTTTTT. It encodes CASIWTSGTGELFF. V gene TRBV7-8 combines with J gene TRBJ2-2; 12 bases match TRBD2. Germline V gives CDR1 SGHVS, CDR2 FQNEAQ. This CDR3 has 14 amino acids. With V trimmed by 7 bases and J by 8 bases, 5 bases remained unmatched. Combining the CDR3 with reference TRBV7-8 and TRBJ2-2 gives the whole variable domain GAGVSQSPRYKVAKRGQDVALRCDPISGHVSLFWYQQALGQGPEFLTYFQNEAQLDKSGLPSDRFFAERPEGSVSTLKIQRTQQEDSAVYLCASIWTSGTGELFFGEGSRLTVL.